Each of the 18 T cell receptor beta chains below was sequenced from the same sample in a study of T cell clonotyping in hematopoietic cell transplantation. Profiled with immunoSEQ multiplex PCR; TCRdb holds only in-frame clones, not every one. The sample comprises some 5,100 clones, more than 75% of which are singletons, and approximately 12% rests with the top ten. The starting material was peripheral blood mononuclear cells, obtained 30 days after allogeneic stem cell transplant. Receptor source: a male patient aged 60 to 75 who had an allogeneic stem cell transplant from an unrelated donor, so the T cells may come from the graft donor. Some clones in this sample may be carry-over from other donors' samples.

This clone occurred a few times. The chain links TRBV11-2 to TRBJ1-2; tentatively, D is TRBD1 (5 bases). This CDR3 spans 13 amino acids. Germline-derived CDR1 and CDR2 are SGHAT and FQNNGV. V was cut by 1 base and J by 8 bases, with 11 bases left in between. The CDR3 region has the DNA TGTGCCAGCAGCTTAGGAGGAGGGGACGGCTACACCTTC. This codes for CASSLGGGDGYTF.

CDR3 protein: CASSEGRGGYTF. The CDR3 region has the DNA TGTGCCAGCAGCGAGGGGAGGGGGGGCTACACCTTC. The chain recombines TRBV9 with TRBJ1-2; tentative D call: TRBD1 (6 bases). This CDR3 contains 12 residues. The germline gives CDR1 SGDLS, CDR2 YYNGEE. V gave up 3 bases and J gave up 8 bases, with 11 bases separating them.

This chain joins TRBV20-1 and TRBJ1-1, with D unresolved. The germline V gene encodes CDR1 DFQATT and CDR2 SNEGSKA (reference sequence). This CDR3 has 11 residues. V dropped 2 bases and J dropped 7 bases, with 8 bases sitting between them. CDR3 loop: CSARPIGEAFF. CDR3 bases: TGCAGTGCTAGACCCATAGGTGAAGCTTTCTTT.

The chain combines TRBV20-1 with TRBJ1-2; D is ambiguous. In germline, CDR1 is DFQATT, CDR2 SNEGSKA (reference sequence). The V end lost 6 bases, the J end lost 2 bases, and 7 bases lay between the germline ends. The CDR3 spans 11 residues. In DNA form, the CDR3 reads TGCAGTGCCACACCAAACTATGGCTACACCTTC. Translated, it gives CSATPNYGYTF.

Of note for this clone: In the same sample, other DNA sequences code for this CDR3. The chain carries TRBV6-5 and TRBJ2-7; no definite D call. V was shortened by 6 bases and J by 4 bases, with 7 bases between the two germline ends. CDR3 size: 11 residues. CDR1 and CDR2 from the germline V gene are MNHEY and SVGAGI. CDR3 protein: CASSHRYEQYF. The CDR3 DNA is TGTGCCAGCAGCCACAGATACGAGCAGTACTTC.

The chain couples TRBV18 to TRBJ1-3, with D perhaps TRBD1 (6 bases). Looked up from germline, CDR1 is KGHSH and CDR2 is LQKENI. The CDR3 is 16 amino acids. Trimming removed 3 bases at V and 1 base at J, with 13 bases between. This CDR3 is CASSPIPGTSGNTIYF. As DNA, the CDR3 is TGTGCCAGCTCACCGATTCCCGGGACATCTGGAAACACCATATATTTT.

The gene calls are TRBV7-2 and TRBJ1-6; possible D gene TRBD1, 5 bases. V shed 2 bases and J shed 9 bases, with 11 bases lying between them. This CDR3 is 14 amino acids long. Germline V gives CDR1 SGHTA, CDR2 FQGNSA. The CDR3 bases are TGTGCCAGCAGCTTAAAAGGGGCTGGTTCACCCCTCCACTTT. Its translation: CASSLKGAGSPLHF.

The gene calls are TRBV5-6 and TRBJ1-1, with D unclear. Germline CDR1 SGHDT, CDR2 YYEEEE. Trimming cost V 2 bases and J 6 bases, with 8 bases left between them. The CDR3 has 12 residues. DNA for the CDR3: TGTGCCAGCAGCTTCTCGGGATCTGAAGCTTTCTTT. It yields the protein CASSFSGSEAFF.

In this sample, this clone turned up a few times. The CDR3 nucleotides are TGCGCCACTAGAACCCCCGGGGAGGATGGCTACACCTTC. This sequence encodes CATRTPGEDGYTF. The chain recombines TRBV5-1 with TRBJ1-2, with unresolved D. CDR1 and CDR2 from the germline V gene are SGHRS and YFSETQ. V was clipped by 9 bases and J by 6 bases, with 18 bases between them. The CDR3 is made up of 13 amino acids.

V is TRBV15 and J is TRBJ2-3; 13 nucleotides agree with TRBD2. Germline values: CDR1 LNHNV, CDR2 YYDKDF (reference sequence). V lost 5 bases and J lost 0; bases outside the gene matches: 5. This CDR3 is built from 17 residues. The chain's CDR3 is CATSLRTSGGSTDTQYF. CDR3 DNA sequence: TGTGCCACCAGCTTGAGGACTAGCGGGGGCAGCACAGATACGCAGTATTTT.

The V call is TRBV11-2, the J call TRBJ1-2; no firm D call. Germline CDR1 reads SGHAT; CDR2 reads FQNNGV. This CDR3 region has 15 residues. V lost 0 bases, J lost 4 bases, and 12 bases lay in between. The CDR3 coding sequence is TGTGCCAGCAGCTTAGAGGGAAAGAGGAGCTATGGCTACACCTTC. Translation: CASSLEGKRSYGYTF.

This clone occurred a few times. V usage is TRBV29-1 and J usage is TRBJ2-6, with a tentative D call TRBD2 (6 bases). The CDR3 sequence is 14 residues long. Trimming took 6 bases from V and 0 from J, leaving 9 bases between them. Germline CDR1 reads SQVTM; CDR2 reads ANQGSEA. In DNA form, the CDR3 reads TGCAGCGTAGGGGACTCCTCTGGGGCCAACGTCCTGACTTTC. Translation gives CSVGDSSGANVLTF.

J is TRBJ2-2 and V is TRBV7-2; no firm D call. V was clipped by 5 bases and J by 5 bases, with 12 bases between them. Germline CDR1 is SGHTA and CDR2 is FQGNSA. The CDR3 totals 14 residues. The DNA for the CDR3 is TGTGCCAGCAGCCCCGACAAAGGGACCGGGGAGCTGTTTTTT. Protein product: CASSPDKGTGELFF.

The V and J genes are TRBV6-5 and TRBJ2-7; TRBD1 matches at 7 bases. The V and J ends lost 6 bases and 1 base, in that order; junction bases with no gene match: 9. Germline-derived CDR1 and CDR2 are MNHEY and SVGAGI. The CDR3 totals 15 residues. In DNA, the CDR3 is TGTGCCAGCAGGCCCCCGGGACAGAGATCCTACGAGCAGTACTTC. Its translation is CASRPPGQRSYEQYF.

The CDR3 DNA follows: TGCAGCGTTGAAGATCCTGGGACTAGCTCCTACAATGAGCAGTTCTTC. The encoded protein is CSVEDPGTSSYNEQFF. The chain uses TRBV29-1 and TRBJ2-1; 8 nucleotides line up with TRBD2. There are 16 residues in the CDR3. V shed 0 bases and J 0 bases; nucleotides not matched to a gene: 4. CDR1 and CDR2 from the germline V gene are SQVTM and ANQGSEA.

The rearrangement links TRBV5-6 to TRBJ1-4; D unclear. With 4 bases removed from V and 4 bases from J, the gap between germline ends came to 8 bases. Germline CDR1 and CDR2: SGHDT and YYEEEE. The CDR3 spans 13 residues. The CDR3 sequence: CASSPGSNEKLFF. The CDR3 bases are TGTGCCAGCAGCCCTGGGAGTAATGAAAAACTGTTTTTT. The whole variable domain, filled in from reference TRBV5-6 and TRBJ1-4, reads DAGVTQSPTHLIKTRGQQVTLRCSPKSGHDTVSWYQQALGQGPQFIFQYYEEEERQRGNFPDRFSGHQFPNYSSELNVNALLLGDSALYLCASSPGSNEKLFFGSGTQLSVL.

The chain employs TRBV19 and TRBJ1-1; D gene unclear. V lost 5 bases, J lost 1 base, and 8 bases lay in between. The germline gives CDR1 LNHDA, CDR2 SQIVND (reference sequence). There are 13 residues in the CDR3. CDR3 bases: TGTGCCAGTAGTCTCAGCCCGAACACTGAAGCTTTCTTT. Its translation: CASSLSPNTEAFF. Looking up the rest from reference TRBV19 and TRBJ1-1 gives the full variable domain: DGGITQSPKYLFRKEGQNVTLSCEQNLNHDAMYWYRQDPGQGLRLIYYSQIVNDFQKGDIAEGYSVSREKKESFPLTVTSAQKNPTAFYLCASSLSPNTEAFFGQGTRLTVV.

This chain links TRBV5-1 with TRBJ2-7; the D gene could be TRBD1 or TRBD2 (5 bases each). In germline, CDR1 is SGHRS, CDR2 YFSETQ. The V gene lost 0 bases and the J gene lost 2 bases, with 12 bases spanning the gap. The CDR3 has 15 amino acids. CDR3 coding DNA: TGCGCCAGCAGCTTGGAGAGGGTAGGGGCCTACGAGCAGTACTTC. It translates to CASSLERVGAYEQYF.